The T cell receptor (beta chain) described here comes from a study of molecular identifiers for immune sequencing clone quantification. TCRdb re-derived calls from the PCR reads in MiXCR, one entry per CDR3 protein. The table includes more than 550,000 distinct CDR3 sequences, about 25% detected once. This clonotype was detected ten times or more. CDR3 length equals 13 residues. Per germline, CDR1 SGHDT and CDR2 YYEEEE. V was pared by 3 bases and J by 2 bases, with 7 bases between. This rearrangement joins TRBV5-6 to TRBJ2-3, with D uncertain. Sequencing was carried out using naive CD8+ T cells from blood, with Jurkat cell RNA spiked in. The subset is: FACS-sorted CD8+CD4-CCR7+CD45RA+ naive T cells. This clonotype was obtained from a human donor in good health. Some libraries in this study had Jurkat cell RNA spiked in. This CDR3 reads CASSWTVTDTQYF. DNA of the CDR3: TGTGCCAGCAGCTGGACGGTCACAGATACGCAGTATTTT.